This TCR beta chain was sequenced for a study of blood T cells in healthy people across ages. A J-beta primer mix and a sample-barcoded 5' primer were used in a second PCR of roughly 6 to 11 cycles. Via MiXCR, TCRdb re-called the 5' RACE reads, giving one row per CDR3 protein. The profile shows about 800,000 distinct CDR3 sequences, around 25% of them singletons. This CDR3 region has 16 residues. Germline CDR1 and CDR2: MGHRA and YSYEKL. V gave up 2 bases and J gave up 5 bases; unmatched junction bases: 10. The same specimen was also included in a second study, on T cells of mothers and their children.

The rearrangement links TRBV4-1 to TRBJ1-1; TRBD1 matches at 8 bases. This receptor was obtained from a boy between 10 and 17 years old in good health. Sequenced material: blood. The CDR3 DNA follows: TGCGCCAGCAGCCAAATCAAAAAAACAGGGGGGACTGAAGCTTTCTTT. The encoded protein is CASSQIKKTGGTEAFF.